The present T cell receptor beta chain was sequenced within a study of shared clonotypes between healthy human individuals. Whole-study findings and limits: The naive CD4 repertoires of a few donors were compared, and roughly 5% of clonotypes were shared.

Donors, healthy HIV-negative adults, lacked recent acute infections or vaccinations. The CDR3 is 15 amino acids. The trim removed 2 bases at V and 9 bases at J, leaving 8 bases unmatched. The germline V gene has CDR1 MNHEY and CDR2 SVGAGI. Concerning this clone: Its target is unknown.

TCRdb's table, derived via immunoSEQ multiplex PCR, lists solely in-frame clones and lacks some. The sample records about 2,500,000 clones, about 92% being singletons. Material for sequencing was naive CD4+ T cells sorted from blood. Documented subset: CD45RA+ positively selected. This clonotype was sampled from a man aged 18 to 30 in good health. The V call is TRBV6-5, the J call TRBJ2-1, with TRBD2 matching 9 bases. In nucleotides, the CDR3 is TGTGCCAGCAGTTACGGCGGTAGCGGGAGTACTGAGCAGTTCTTC. It translates to CASSYGGSGSTEQFF.